This T cell receptor beta chain is from a study of tumor-infiltrating lymphocytes in primary liver carcinoma. At the level of the study: Cases comprised patients with primary liver carcinoma who received surgical resection. Aged between 30 and 69 years, the patients were men and women. Tumor staging was T1-T3 N0M0; sizes spanned roughly 4.2 to 10 cm across.

General study results and limits: Unsorted bulk sampling ruled out any CD4+ versus CD8+ repertoire comparison.

RNA isolated from unsorted whole blood supplied the blood RNA, with germline DNA also extracted. A primer matching the constant region was used to make TCR beta cDNA from 500 ng of total RNA. Generation of the TCR beta libraries relied on three nested multiplex PCR rounds using slightly modified ARM-PCR. A C-beta reverse primer was combined with TRBV1-TRBV30 forward primers in the first two PCR rounds, and each round had approximately 9 cycles. TCRdb ran MiXCR on the multiplex PCR reads and lists one entry per CDR3 protein. The sample lists fewer than 350,000 distinct CDR3 sequences; around three fifths were seen once. A few counts support this clonotype. Its antigen is currently unknown. This CDR3 contains 15 residues. Looked up from germline, CDR1 is MDHEN and CDR2 is SYDVKM. Trimming took 5 bases from V and 3 from J, leaving 17 bases between them.

The J gene is TRBJ2-7, the V gene TRBV28; the D gene could be TRBD1 or TRBD2 (6 bases each). Sample: peripheral blood. This receptor was taken from a man aged 40-49 years with primary liver carcinoma and hepatitis B virus infection. CDR3 in amino acids: CASSPGGGRLYEQYF. The CDR3 DNA reads as TGTGCCAGCAGTCCCGGAGGGGGACGCCTCTACGAGCAGTACTTC.